The sample holds one count of the clone carrying this T cell receptor beta chain. This sample was taken from a study of blood T cell repertoires in COVID-19. Living in 24 US areas, the participants were between about 18 and 90 years of age. Losses at the gene ends were 5 bases for V and 5 bases for J; bases not matched to a gene: 3. The CDR3 totals 12 residues. In germline, CDR1 is SGHNT, CDR2 YYREEE (reference sequence). The table came from immunoSEQ multiplex PCR; TCRdb's copy has only in-frame clones and leaves some out. Here the sample spans around 400,000 clones, 91% being singletons. The chain links TRBV5-4 to TRBJ1-1; 7 bases line up with TRBD1. The source of this sequence is a woman aged 40 to 50 who had been exposed to COVID-19. The material sequenced was PBMCs or T cells enriched from blood (not recorded which). CDR3 nucleotides: TGTGCCAGCAGTTCCAGGGGGACTGAAGCTTTCTTT. Translated: CASSSRGTEAFF. Full variable domain (outside the CDR3, taken from reference TRBV5-4 and TRBJ1-1): ETGVTQSPTHLIKTRGQQVTLRCSSQSGHNTVSWYQQALGQGPQFIFQYYREEENGRGNFPPRFSGLQFPNYSSELNVNALELDDSALYLCASSSRGTEAFFGQGTRLTVV.